The rows below give T cell receptor beta chains drawn from one sample of a study of technical replicates of blood from a handful of donors. The data were produced by immunoSEQ multiplex PCR, yet TCRdb's version contains in-frame clones alone and is incomplete. Of approximately 81,000 clones in the sample, almost 96% were seen once. Sequencing was carried out using T cells isolated from PBMCs. The receptors derive from a human donor in good health. Both conserved end residues are part of each CDR3. The order of the fields is J gene, clone size, D gene, V gene, CDR3 protein, CDR3 DNA. The D gene is left open where the match is weak. Size is omitted from some rows. Given values are once, few, many or a class for expanded clones.

>TRBJ2-7|NA|NA|TRBV6-6
CASSPGVGSYEQYF
TGTGCCAGCAGCCCGGGGGTCGGCTCCTACGAGCAGTACTTC
>TRBJ2-3|NA|TRBD1|TRBV19
CASSMDRADTQYF
TGTGCCAGTAGTATGGACAGGGCTGATACGCAGTATTTT
>TRBJ1-1|NA|NA|TRBV9
CASSEEPLHTEAFF
TGTGCCAGCAGCGAGGAGCCGCTACACACTGAAGCTTTCTTT
>TRBJ1-5|NA|NA|TRBV10-3
CAIIEWRDQPQHF
TGTGCCATCATTGAATGGAGGGATCAGCCCCAGCATTTT
>TRBJ2-1|NA|NA|TRBV27
CASSLSEGFNEQFF
TGTGCCAGCAGTTTATCCGAGGGATTCAATGAGCAGTTCTTC
>TRBJ2-6|NA|NA|TRBV28
CASQVFEAGANVLTF
TGTGCCAGCCAGGTGTTCGAAGCTGGGGCCAACGTCCTGACTTTC
>TRBJ2-3|NA|NA|TRBV12-2
CASRFSTSGSSLRTDTQYF
TGTGCAAGTCGCTTCTCTACTAGCGGGAGCTCCCTTCGCACAGATACGCAGTATTTT
>TRBJ2-1|once|TRBD1|TRBV7-3
CASGRTGANNEQFF
TGTGCCAGCGGTAGGACAGGGGCTAACAATGAGCAGTTCTTC
>TRBJ2-7|NA|TRBD1|TRBV6-5
CASSLDRDEQYF
TGTGCCAGCAGCCTGGACAGGGACGAGCAGTACTTC
>TRBJ2-7|NA|TRBD2|TRBV28
CASSIAGGPIEQYF
TGTGCCAGCAGTATAGCGGGAGGGCCCATCGAGCAGTACTTC
>TRBJ2-6|NA|TRBD1|TRBV11-1
CASSRDSSGANVLTF
TGTGCCAGCAGCCGGGACAGTTCTGGGGCCAACGTCCTGACTTTC
>TRBJ1-5|NA|NA|TRBV19
CASSIAGRNQPQHF
TGTGCCAGTAGTATTGCAGGCAGGAATCAGCCCCAGCATTTT
>TRBJ2-1|once|TRBD1|TRBV7-3
CASSSLGQGAYNEQFF
TGTGCCAGCAGTTCCCTTGGACAGGGGGCCTACAATGAGCAGTTCTTC
>TRBJ2-2|NA|TRBD2|TRBV19
CASSLPRESTGELFF
TGTGCCAGTAGTTTACCGCGGGAGTCTACCGGGGAGCTGTTTTTT
>TRBJ1-2|NA|NA|TRBV7-9
CASSPRDTNYGYTF
TGTGCCAGCAGCCCTCGGGACACGAACTATGGCTACACCTTC
>TRBJ2-7|NA|TRBD1|TRBV2
CAIGQGSHEQYF
TGTGCCATAGGACAGGGGTCCCACGAGCAGTACTTC
>TRBJ2-7|NA|TRBD1|TRBV6-1
CASSEFWQGVEQYF
TGTGCCAGCAGTGAATTCTGGCAGGGGGTTGAGCAGTACTTC
>TRBJ2-3|NA|NA|TRBV28
CASSLSVDTQYF
TGTGCCAGCAGTTTATCGGTAGATACGCAGTATTTT
>TRBJ2-5|NA|TRBD2|TRBV2
CAITVRLAVQETQYF
TGTGCTATCACGGTCAGACTAGCGGTCCAAGAGACCCAGTACTTC
>TRBJ1-2|NA|TRBD1|TRBV7-9
CASSPGQIYGYTF
TGTGCCAGCAGCCCGGGACAGATCTATGGCTACACCTTC
>TRBJ1-2|once|NA|TRBV27
CASSPQKANYGYTF
TGTGCCAGCAGTCCTCAGAAAGCTAACTATGGCTACACCTTC
>TRBJ1-3|once|TRBD1|TRBV27
CASSLGTGGSGNTIYF
TGTGCCAGCAGTTTGGGGACAGGGGGCTCTGGAAACACCATATATTTT